This TCR beta chain was captured in a study of blood T cell repertoires in COVID-19. Looked up from germline, CDR1 is SQVTM and CDR2 is ANQGSEA. Trimming cost V 6 bases and J 4 bases; bases outside gene matches: 11. The CDR3 has 15 amino acids. Participants' own reports of clinical history determined their cohort assignment. Under the authors' procedure: How many nucleated cells were present was estimated from reference gene primer amplification. Using immunoSEQ multiplex PCR, the repertoire was profiled, and TCRdb retains in-frame clones only, with some absent. The DNA was the basis for D and trimming; V, J and clone size are from that table. The table lists 170,000 or so clones, approximately 85% of them singletons, with roughly 9% in the top ten.

The J gene is TRBJ2-1, the V gene TRBV29-1; TRBD2 aligns across 8 bases. Sample: PBMCs or T cells enriched from blood (not recorded which). This sequence originates from a woman between 18 and 30 years old who had recovered from COVID-19. CDR3 nucleotide sequence: TGCAGCGTCGTTCTTCCCGGGACTAGGTACAATGAGCAGTTCTTC. Translation: CSVVLPGTRYNEQFF.